Listed below are T cell receptor beta chains from one sample, sequenced in a study of shared clonotypes between healthy human individuals. Profiled with immunoSEQ multiplex PCR; TCRdb holds only in-frame clones, not every one. The profile shows about 1 million clones, 60% to 80% of them singletons. Source material: memory CD4+ T cells sorted from blood. The receptor source for this set is a man younger than 35 in good health. Both conserved end residues are part of each CDR3. The D gene is left open where the match is weak. For some rows the clone size is stated as once, few or many, or as a class when expanded; others skip it.

TRBD1,TRBV5-1,15,NA,TRBJ1-1,CASSSKQGVGTEAFF,TGCGCCAGCAGCTCAAAACAGGGGGTGGGCACTGAAGCTTTCTTT
NA,TRBV28,14,NA,TRBJ2-5,CASSSADFKETQYF,TGTGCCAGCAGTTCCGCCGACTTCAAAGAGACCCAGTACTTC
NA,TRBV10-3,19,NA,TRBJ2-5,CATGGPGTGEFVNEETQYF,TGTGCCACTGGGGGACCCGGGACGGGAGAGTTTGTTAACGAGGAGACCCAGTACTTC
NA,TRBV7-6,14,few,TRBJ2-5,CASSLGQGQETQYF,TGTGCCAGCAGCTTAGGGCAGGGACAAGAGACCCAGTACTTC
NA,TRBV5-1,14,NA,TRBJ2-7,CASSLGTMFHEQYF,TGCGCCAGCAGCTTGGGGACAATGTTCCACGAGCAGTACTTC
TRBD1,TRBV9,17,NA,TRBJ2-3,CASSVGTGGFIPDTQYF,TGTGCCAGCAGCGTAGGGACAGGGGGGTTTATCCCAGATACGCAGTATTTT
TRBD2,TRBV4-1,17,NA,TRBJ2-1,CASSQAASGSSYNEQFF,TGCGCCAGCAGCCAAGCGGCTAGCGGGAGCTCCTACAATGAGCAGTTCTTC
NA,TRBV28,12,once,TRBJ1-5,CASSLLNQPQHF,TGTGCCAGCAGTTTGCTAAATCAGCCCCAGCATTTT
NA,TRBV5-3,14,NA,TRBJ2-7,CARSCRQTSYEQYF,TGTGCCAGAAGCTGTCGCCAGACCTCCTACGAGCAGTACTTC
TRBD2,TRBV9,17,NA,TRBJ2-3,CASSATSGRASTDTQYF,TGTGCCAGCAGCGCGACTAGCGGGAGAGCTAGCACAGATACGCAGTATTTT
NA,TRBV27,15,NA,TRBJ1-3,CASSLHGGPGNTIYF,TGTGCCAGCAGTCTCCATGGAGGCCCTGGAAACACCATATATTTT
TRBD1,TRBV5-4,16,NA,TRBJ2-5,CASSLGGTGRKETQYF,TGTGCCAGCAGCTTGGGGGGGACAGGACGGAAAGAGACCCAGTACTTC
NA,TRBV7-2,13,NA,TRBJ2-5,CASSRTGKETQYF,TGTGCCAGCAGTCGTACAGGGAAAGAGACCCAGTACTTC
TRBD1,TRBV12-5,19,NA,TRBJ1-1,CASGLVQTWDSLGRAEAFF,TGTGCTAGTGGTTTGGTACAAACCTGGGACAGCCTAGGGAGAGCTGAAGCTTTCTTT
NA,TRBV27,14,NA,TRBJ1-1,CASRKRVENTEAFF,TGTGCCAGCAGAAAGAGGGTGGAGAACACTGAAGCTTTCTTT
NA,TRBV7-2,16,NA,TRBJ2-5,CASSYGLLSGGKTQYF,TGTGCCAGCAGCTATGGCCTGCTTTCAGGAGGGAAGACCCAGTACTTC
TRBD2,TRBV5-1,16,NA,TRBJ2-3,CASSSDLRLAADTQYF,TGCGCCAGCAGCTCCGACCTTCGACTAGCGGCAGATACGCAGTATTTT
NA,TRBV4-1,15,many,TRBJ2-3,CASSPGGRSTDTQYF,TGCGCCAGCAGCCCGGGCGGCCGGAGCACAGATACGCAGTATTTT
NA,TRBV18,16,NA,TRBJ2-2,CASSPSASANTGELFF,TGTGCCAGCTCACCAAGCGCTAGCGCGAACACCGGGGAGCTGTTTTTT
NA,TRBV10-3,15,NA,TRBJ1-6,CAISEPGNSDSPLHF,TGTGCCATCAGTGAGCCGGGGAATTCGGATTCACCCCTCCACTTT
NA,TRBV5-1,13,NA,TRBJ1-5,CASRSGADQPQHF,TGCGCCAGCAGGTCAGGGGCTGATCAGCCCCAGCATTTT
NA,TRBV7-9,16,NA,TRBJ2-5,CASSSTGWGSHETQYF,TGTGCCAGCAGCTCAACTGGATGGGGTAGCCACGAGACCCAGTACTTC
NA,TRBV7-2,13,NA,TRBJ2-7,CASSLVRASEQYF,TGTGCCAGCAGCTTAGTAAGGGCCAGCGAGCAGTACTTC
TRBD1,TRBV6-6,14,NA,TRBJ2-2,CASRGQGKTGELFF,TGTGCCAGCAGGGGACAGGGGAAGACCGGGGAGCTGTTTTTT
NA,TRBV14,16,NA,TRBJ1-3,CASSQRRVPPGNTIYF,TGTGCCAGCAGCCAAAGGAGGGTGCCACCTGGAAACACCATATATTTT
NA,TRBV4-1,18,NA,TRBJ1-4,CASSQDPSSLATNEKLFF,TGCGCCAGCAGCCAAGATCCTAGCAGCTTAGCAACTAATGAAAAACTGTTTTTT
NA,TRBV15,15,NA,TRBJ1-5,CATSRGGPAGQPQHF,TGTGCCACCAGCAGAGGAGGTCCGGCAGGACAGCCCCAGCATTTT
TRBD2,TRBV10-3,17,NA,TRBJ2-1,CAISPSPRLAGENEQFF,TGTGCCATCAGCCCCAGCCCTAGACTAGCGGGGGAAAATGAGCAGTTCTTC
TRBD1,TRBV6-6,16,NA,TRBJ2-7,CASSKSGQLGHYEQYF,TGTGCCAGCAGTAAGTCGGGACAGTTGGGACACTACGAGCAGTACTTC
NA,TRBV19,14,few,TRBJ2-6,CASLMSSGANVLTF,TGTGCCAGTTTGATGAGCTCTGGGGCCAACGTCCTGACTTTC
NA,TRBV9,14,NA,TRBJ1-1,CASSVSTGNTEAFF,TGTGCCAGCAGCGTCTCGACAGGAAACACTGAAGCTTTCTTT
NA,TRBV6-5,14,NA,TRBJ2-2,CASSRAGGTGELFF,TGTGCCAGCAGTCGGGCAGGGGGGACCGGGGAGCTGTTTTTT
TRBD2,TRBV19,16,NA,TRBJ2-3,CASSLGLASGTDTQYF,TGTGCCAGTAGTCTCGGACTAGCGTCAGGCACAGATACGCAGTATTTT
TRBD2,TRBV7-2,16,NA,TRBJ2-7,CASSLLAGGSSYEQYF,TGTGCCAGCAGCCTATTAGCGGGGGGTAGCTCCTACGAGCAGTACTTC
NA,TRBV30,13,NA,TRBJ2-7,CAWSVEGRPKQYF,TGTGCCTGGAGTGTAGAAGGAAGGCCCAAGCAGTACTTC
TRBD1,TRBV19,16,NA,TRBJ1-2,CASSEMKGQGAKGYTF,TGTGCCAGTAGTGAGATGAAGGGCCAGGGGGCGAAAGGCTACACCTTC
TRBD1,TRBV5-1,12,few,TRBJ2-7,CASSEPTGVQYF,TGCGCCAGCAGCGAGCCTACAGGGGTGCAGTACTTC
NA,TRBV18,16,NA,TRBJ2-2,CASSPPLAPNTGELFF,TGTGCCAGCTCACCACCTCTAGCGCCCAACACCGGGGAGCTGTTTTTT
TRBD2,TRBV2,18,NA,TRBJ2-4,CASSESPGTSGLRDIQYF,TGTGCCAGCAGTGAATCCCCTGGGACTAGCGGGCTGAGGGACATTCAGTACTTC
TRBD2,TRBV7-2,14,NA,TRBJ2-1,CASRIAGGLPEQFF,TGTGCCAGCAGAATAGCGGGAGGGCTTCCTGAGCAGTTCTTC
TRBD1,TRBV2,17,many,TRBJ1-5,CASSERQGGRSNQPQHF,TGTGCCAGCAGTGAGAGACAGGGCGGGAGAAGCAATCAGCCCCAGCATTTT
NA,TRBV10-3,9,NA,TRBJ1-4,CAIRGKLFF,TGTGCCATCAGAGGGAAACTGTTTTTT
TRBD1,TRBV27,16,NA,TRBJ2-3,CASSFLRQGTADTQYF,TGTGCCAGCAGTTTCCTACGACAGGGGACGGCAGATACGCAGTATTTT
TRBD2,TRBV7-8,15,NA,TRBJ2-3,CASTLTSGGADTQYF,TGTGCCAGCACTTTAACTAGCGGGGGTGCAGATACGCAGTATTTT
TRBD1,TRBV30,13,few,TRBJ1-1,CAWSGQGGTEAFF,TGTGCCTGGTCTGGACAGGGCGGGACTGAAGCTTTCTTT
NA,TRBV2,14,NA,TRBJ2-1,CASSRDDSYNEQFF,TGTGCCAGCAGTCGGGACGATTCCTACAATGAGCAGTTCTTC
NA,TRBV10-2,13,NA,TRBJ1-3,CASGGVSGNTIYF,TGCGCCAGCGGGGGAGTCTCTGGAAACACCATATATTTT
NA,TRBV6-1,16,NA,TRBJ2-5,CASSESWGRDQETQYF,TGTGCCAGCAGTGAATCTTGGGGCCGGGACCAAGAGACCCAGTACTTC
NA,TRBV6-6,14,NA,TRBJ1-1,CASSPGPEYTEAFF,TGTGCCAGCAGTCCGGGACCGGAGTACACTGAAGCTTTCTTT
NA,TRBV10-3,12,NA,TRBJ1-1,CANRDPNTEAFF,TGTGCCAACCGGGATCCGAACACTGAAGCTTTCTTT